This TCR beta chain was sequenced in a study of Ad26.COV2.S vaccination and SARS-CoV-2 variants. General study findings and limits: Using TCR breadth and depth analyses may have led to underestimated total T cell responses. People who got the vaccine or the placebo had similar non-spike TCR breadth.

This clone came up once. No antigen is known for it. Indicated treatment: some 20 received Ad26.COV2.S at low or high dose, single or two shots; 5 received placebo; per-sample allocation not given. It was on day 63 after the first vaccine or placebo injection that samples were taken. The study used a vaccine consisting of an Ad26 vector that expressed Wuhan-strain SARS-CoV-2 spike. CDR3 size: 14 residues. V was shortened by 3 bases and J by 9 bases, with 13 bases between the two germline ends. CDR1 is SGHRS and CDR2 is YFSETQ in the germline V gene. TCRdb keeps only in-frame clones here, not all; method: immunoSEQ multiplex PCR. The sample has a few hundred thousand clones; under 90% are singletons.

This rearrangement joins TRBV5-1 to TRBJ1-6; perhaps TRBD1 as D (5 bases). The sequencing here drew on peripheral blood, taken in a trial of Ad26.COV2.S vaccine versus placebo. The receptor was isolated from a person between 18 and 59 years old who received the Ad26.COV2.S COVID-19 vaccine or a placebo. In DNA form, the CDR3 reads TGCGCCAGCAGCTCCGGGGGACGGGGTTCACCCCTCCACTTT. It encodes CASSSGGRGSPLHF.